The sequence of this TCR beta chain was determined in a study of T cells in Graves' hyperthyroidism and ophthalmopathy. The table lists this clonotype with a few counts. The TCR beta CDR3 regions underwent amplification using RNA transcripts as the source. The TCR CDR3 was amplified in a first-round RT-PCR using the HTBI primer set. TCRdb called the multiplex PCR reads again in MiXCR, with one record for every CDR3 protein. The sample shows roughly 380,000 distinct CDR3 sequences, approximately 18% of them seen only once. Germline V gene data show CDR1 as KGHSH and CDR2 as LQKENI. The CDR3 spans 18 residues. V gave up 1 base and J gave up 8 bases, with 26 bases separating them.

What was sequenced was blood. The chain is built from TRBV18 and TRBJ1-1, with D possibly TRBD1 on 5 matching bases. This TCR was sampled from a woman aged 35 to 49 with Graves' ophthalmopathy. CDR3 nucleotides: TGTGCCAGCTCACCACGGGGGTCGCCCATAGCTCTATCGGGCGAAGCTTTCTTT. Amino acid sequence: CASSPRGSPIALSGEAFF. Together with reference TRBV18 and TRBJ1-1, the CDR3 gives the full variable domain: NAGVMQNPRHLVRRRGQEARLRCSPMKGHSHVYWYRQLPEEGLKFMVYLQKENIIDESGMPKERFSAEFPKEGPSILRIQQVVRGDSAAYFCASSPRGSPIALSGEAFFGQGTRLTVV.